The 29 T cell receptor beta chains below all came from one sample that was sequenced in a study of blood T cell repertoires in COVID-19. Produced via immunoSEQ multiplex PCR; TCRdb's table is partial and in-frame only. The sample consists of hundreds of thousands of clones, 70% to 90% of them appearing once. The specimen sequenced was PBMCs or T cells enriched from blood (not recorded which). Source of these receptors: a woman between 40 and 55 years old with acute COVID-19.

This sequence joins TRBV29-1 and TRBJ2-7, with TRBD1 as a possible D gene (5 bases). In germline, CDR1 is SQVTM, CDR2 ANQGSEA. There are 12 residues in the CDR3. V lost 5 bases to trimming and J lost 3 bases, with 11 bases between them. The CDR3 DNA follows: TGCAGCGTTTCTGCAGGGAACTACGAGCAGTACTTC. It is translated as CSVSAGNYEQYF.

CDR3 nucleotides: TGTGCCTGGAGTGTGAAGGGAGAGAATTCACCCCTCCACTTT. Protein sequence: CAWSVKGENSPLHF. The V gene is TRBV30, the J gene TRBJ1-6; no reliable D call. The V gene's germline CDR1 is GTSNPN and CDR2 SVGIG (reference sequence). The CDR3 is 14 amino acids. V dropped 0 bases and J dropped 7 bases, with 10 bases sitting between them.

CDR3 in DNA: TGTGCCAGCAGCTTAGACCCGGGGGACGGAAACACCATATATTTT. It is translated as CASSLDPGDGNTIYF. The rearrangement uses TRBV11-2 and TRBJ1-3; TRBD1 is a possible D gene (5 bases). The V and J ends lost 0 bases and 4 bases respectively, with 10 bases between them. The CDR3 consists of 15 residues. CDR1 and CDR2 (germline): SGHAT, FQNNGV. Full variable domain (missing parts from reference TRBV11-2 and TRBJ1-3): EAGVAQSPRYKIIEKRQSVAFWCNPISGHATLYWYQQILGQGPKLLIQFQNNGVVDDSQLPKDRFSAERLKGVDSTLKIQPAKLEDSAVYLCASSLDPGDGNTIYFGEGSWLTVV.

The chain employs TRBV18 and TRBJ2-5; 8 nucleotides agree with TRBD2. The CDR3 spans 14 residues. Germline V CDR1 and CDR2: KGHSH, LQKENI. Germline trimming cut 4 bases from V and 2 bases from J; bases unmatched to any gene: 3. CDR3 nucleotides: TGTGCCAGCTCACTCACTAGCGGTCAAGAGACCCAGTACTTC. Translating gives CASSLTSGQETQYF.

The CDR3 loop reads CASSLPDGSSGNTIYF. The CDR3 nucleotides are TGTGCCAGCAGCCTTCCCGACGGGAGCTCTGGAAACACCATATATTTT. The chain recombines TRBV5-6 with TRBJ1-3, with D unresolved. In germline, CDR1 is SGHDT, CDR2 YYEEEE. CDR3 size: 16 residues. Trimming stripped 4 bases from V and 0 bases from J, with 14 bases between. Looking up the rest from reference TRBV5-6 and TRBJ1-3 gives the full variable domain: DAGVTQSPTHLIKTRGQQVTLRCSPKSGHDTVSWYQQALGQGPQFIFQYYEEEERQRGNFPDRFSGHQFPNYSSELNVNALLLGDSALYLCASSLPDGSSGNTIYFGEGSWLTVV.

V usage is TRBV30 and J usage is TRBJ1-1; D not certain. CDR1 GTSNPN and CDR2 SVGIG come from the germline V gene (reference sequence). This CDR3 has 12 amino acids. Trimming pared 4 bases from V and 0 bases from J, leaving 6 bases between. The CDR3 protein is CAWIPVNTEAFF. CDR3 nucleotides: TGTGCCTGGATCCCAGTGAACACTGAAGCTTTCTTT.

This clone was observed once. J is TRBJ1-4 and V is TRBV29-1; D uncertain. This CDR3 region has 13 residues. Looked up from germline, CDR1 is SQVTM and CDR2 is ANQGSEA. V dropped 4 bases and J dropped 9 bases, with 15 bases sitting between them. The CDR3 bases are TGCAGCGTTGTCTTCTCAGGTCGGAAAAAACTGTTTTTT. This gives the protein CSVVFSGRKKLFF.

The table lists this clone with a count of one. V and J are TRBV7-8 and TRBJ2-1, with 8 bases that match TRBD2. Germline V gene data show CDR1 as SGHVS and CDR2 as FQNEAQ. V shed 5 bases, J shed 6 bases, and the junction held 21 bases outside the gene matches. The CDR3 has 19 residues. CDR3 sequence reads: CASSVRGAREGRLGNEQFF. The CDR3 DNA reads TGTGCCAGCAGCGTTAGGGGAGCCCGGGAGGGCCGCTTAGGCAATGAGCAGTTCTTC.

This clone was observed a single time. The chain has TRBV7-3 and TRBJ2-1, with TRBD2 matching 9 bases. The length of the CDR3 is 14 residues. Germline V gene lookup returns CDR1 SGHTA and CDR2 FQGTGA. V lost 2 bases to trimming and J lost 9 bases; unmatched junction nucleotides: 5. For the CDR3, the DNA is TGTGCCAGCAGCTTATCGCTAGCGGGATCTGAGCAGTTCTTC. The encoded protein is CASSLSLAGSEQFF. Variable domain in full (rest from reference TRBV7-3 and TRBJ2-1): GAGVSQTPSNKVTEKGKYVELRCDPISGHTALYWYRQSLGQGPEFLIYFQGTGAADDSGLPNDRFFAVRPEGSVSTLKIQRTERGDSAVYLCASSLSLAGSEQFFGPGTRLTVL.

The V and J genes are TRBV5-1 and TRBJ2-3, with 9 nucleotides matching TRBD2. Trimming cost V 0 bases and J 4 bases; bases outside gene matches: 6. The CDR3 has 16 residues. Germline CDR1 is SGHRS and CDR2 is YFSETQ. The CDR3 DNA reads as TGCGCCAGCAGCTTGGATAGCGGGGGACCGGCAGATACGCAGTATTTT. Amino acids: CASSLDSGGPADTQYF.

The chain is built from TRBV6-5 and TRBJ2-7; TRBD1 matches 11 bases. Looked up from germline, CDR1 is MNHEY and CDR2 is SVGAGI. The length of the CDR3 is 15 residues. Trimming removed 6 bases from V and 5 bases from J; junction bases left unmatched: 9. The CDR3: CASSINRDRGDEQYF. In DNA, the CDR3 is TGTGCCAGCAGCATCAACCGGGACAGGGGGGACGAGCAGTACTTC.

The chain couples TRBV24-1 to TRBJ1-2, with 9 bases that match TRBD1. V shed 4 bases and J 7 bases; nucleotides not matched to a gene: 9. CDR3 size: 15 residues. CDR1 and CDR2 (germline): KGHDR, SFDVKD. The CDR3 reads CATSDQQGAMSGYTF. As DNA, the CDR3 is TGTGCCACCAGTGACCAACAGGGGGCGATGAGTGGCTACACCTTC.

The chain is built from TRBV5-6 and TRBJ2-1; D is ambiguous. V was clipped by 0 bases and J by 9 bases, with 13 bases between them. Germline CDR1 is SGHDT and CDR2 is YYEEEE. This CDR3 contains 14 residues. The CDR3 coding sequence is TGTGCCAGCAGCTTGGCTTTGGGTAGCTCTGAGCAGTTCTTC. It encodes CASSLALGSSEQFF.

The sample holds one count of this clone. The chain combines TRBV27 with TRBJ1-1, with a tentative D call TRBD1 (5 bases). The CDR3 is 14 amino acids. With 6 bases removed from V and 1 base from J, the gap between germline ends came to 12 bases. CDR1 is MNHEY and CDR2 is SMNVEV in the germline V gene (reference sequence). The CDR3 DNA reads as TGTGCCAGCAGCGCCCTCGACAGGAACACTGAAGCTTTCTTT. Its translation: CASSALDRNTEAFF.

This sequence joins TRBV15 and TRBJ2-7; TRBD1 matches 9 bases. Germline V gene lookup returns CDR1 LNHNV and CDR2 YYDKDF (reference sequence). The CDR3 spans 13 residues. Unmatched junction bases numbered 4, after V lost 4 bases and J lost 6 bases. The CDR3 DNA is TGTGCCACCAGCATGACAGGGGGGTCCGAGCAGTACTTC. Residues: CATSMTGGSEQYF.

The CDR3 loop is CASSPAGLGTEAFF. The CDR3 bases are TGTGCCAGTAGTCCCGCAGGGCTGGGCACTGAAGCTTTCTTT. The chain couples TRBV19 to TRBJ1-1; TRBD1 might be the D (5 bases). V shed 5 bases and J shed 4 bases, with 14 bases lying between them. The CDR3 sequence is 14 residues long. CDR1 and CDR2 from the germline V gene are LNHDA and SQIVND (reference sequence).

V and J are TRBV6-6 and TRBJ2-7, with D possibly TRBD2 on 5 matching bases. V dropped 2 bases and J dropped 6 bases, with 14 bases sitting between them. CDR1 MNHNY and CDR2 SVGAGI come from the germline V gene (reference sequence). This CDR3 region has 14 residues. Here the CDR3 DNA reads TGTGCCAGCAGTTACGGAAAGGGAGCCCCCGAGCAGTACTTC. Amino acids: CASSYGKGAPEQYF.

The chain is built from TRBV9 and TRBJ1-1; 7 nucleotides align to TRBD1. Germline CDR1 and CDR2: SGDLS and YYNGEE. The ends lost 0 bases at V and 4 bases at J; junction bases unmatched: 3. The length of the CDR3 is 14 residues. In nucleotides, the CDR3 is TGTGCCAGCAGCGTAGAGGGGGCGAGCACTGAAGCTTTCTTT. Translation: CASSVEGASTEAFF.

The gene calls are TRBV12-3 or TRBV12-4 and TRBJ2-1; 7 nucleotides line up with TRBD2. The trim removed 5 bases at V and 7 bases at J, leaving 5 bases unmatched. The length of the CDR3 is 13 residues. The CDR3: CASSTGGRNEQFF. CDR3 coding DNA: TGTGCCAGCAGTACCGGGGGGAGAAATGAGCAGTTCTTC.

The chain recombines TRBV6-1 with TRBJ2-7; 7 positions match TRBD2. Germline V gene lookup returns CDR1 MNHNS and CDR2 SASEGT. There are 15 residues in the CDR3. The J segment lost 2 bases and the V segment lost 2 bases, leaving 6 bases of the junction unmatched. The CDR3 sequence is CASSEPGTNTYEQYF. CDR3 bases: TGTGCCAGCAGTGAACCCGGGACTAATACCTACGAGCAGTACTTC.

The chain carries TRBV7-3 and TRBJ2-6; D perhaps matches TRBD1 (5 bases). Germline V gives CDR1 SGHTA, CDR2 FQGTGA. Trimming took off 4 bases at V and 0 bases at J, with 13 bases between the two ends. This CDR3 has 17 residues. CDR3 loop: CASSSPDRDSGANVLTF. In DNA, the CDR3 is TGTGCCAGCAGCTCCCCCGACAGAGACTCTGGGGCCAACGTCCTGACTTTC. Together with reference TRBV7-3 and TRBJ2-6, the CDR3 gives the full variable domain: GAGVSQTPSNKVTEKGKYVELRCDPISGHTALYWYRQSLGQGPEFLIYFQGTGAADDSGLPNDRFFAVRPEGSVSTLKIQRTERGDSAVYLCASSSPDRDSGANVLTFGAGSRLTVL.

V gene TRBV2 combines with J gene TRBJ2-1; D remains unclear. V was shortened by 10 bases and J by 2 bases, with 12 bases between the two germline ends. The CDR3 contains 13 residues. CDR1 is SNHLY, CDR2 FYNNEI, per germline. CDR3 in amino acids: CATHPDPYNEQFF. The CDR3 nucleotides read TGTGCCACACACCCTGATCCCTACAATGAGCAGTTCTTC. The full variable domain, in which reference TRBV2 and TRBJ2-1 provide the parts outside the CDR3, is EPEVTQTPSHQVTQMGQEVILRCVPISNHLYFYWYRQILGQKVEFLVSFYNNEISEKSEIFDDQFSVERPDGSNFTLKIRSTKLEDSAMYFCATHPDPYNEQFFGPGTRLTVL.

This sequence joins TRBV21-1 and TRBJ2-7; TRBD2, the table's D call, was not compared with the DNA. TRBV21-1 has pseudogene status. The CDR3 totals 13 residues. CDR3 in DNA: TGTGCCAGCTCCGGGACTTCCTCCTACGAGCAGTACTTC. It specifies CASSGTSSYEQYF.

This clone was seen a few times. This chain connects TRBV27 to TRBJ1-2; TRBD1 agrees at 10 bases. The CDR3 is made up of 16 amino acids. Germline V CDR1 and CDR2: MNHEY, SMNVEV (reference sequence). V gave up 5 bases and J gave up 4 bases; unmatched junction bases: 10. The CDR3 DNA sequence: TGTGCCAGCAGTCTTCCGGGACAGGGGAATTCCTATGGCTACACCTTC. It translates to CASSLPGQGNSYGYTF.

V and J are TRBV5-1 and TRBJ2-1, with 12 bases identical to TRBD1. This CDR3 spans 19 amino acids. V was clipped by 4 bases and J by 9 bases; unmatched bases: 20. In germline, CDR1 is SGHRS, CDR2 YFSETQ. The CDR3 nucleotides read TGCGCCAGCAGCCTAGAGGGGACAGGGGGCTATATAGGCGTGGGTGAGCAGTTCTTC. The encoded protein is CASSLEGTGGYIGVGEQFF.

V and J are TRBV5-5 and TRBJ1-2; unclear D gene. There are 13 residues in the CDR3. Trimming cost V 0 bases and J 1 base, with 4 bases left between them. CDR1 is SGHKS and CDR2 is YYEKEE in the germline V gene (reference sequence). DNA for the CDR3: TGTGCCAGCAGCTTGGGCAGTAACTATGGCTACACCTTC. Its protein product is CASSLGSNYGYTF.

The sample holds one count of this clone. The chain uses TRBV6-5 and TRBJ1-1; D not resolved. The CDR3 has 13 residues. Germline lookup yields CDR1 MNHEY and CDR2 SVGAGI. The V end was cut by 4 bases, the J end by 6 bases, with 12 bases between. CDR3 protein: CASSFTDMSEAFF. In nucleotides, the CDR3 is TGTGCCAGCAGTTTCACCGACATGTCTGAAGCTTTCTTT.

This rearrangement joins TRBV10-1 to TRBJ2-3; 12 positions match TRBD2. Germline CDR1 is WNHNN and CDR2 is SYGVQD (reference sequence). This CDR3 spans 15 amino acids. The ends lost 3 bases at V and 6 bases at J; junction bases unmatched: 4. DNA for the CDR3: TGCGCCAGCAGTGACCTAGCGGGAGGGCCCGATACGCAGTATTTT. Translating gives CASSDLAGGPDTQYF.

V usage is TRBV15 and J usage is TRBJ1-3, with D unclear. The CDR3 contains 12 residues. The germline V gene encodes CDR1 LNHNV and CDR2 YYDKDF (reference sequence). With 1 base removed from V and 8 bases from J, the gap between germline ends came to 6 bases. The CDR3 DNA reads TGTGCCACCAGCAGAGTACGGGACACCATATATTTT. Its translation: CATSRVRDTIYF.